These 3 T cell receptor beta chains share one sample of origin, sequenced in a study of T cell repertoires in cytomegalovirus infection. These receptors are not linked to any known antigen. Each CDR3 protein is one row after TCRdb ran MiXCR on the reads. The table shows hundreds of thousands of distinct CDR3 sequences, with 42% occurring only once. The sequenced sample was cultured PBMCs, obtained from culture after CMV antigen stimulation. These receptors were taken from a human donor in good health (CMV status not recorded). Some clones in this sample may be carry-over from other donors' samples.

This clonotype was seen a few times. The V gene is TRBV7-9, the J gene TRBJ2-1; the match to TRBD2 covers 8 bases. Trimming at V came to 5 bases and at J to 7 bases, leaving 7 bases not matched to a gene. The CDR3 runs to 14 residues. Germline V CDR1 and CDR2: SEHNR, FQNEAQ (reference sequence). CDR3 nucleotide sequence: TGTGCCAGCAGCCAACCCAGCGGGAGTAATGAGCAGTTCTTC. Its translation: CASSQPSGSNEQFF. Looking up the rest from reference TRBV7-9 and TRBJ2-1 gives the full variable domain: DTGVSQNPRHKITKRGQNVTFRCDPISEHNRLYWYRQTLGQGPEFLTYFQNEAQLEKSRLLSDRFSAERPKGSFSTLEIQRTEQGDSAMYLCASSQPSGSNEQFFGPGTRLTVL.

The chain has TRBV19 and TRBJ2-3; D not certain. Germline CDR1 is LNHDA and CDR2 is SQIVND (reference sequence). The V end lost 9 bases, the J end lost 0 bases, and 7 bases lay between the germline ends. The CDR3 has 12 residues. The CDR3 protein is CARLSSTDTQYF. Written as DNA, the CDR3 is TGTGCCAGACTCTCTAGCACAGATACGCAGTATTTT.

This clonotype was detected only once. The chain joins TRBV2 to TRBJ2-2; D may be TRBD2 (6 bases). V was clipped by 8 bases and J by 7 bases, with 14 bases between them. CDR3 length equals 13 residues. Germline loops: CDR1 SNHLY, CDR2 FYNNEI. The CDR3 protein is CASGTSYGGELFF. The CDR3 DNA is TGTGCCAGCGGGACTTCTTATGGCGGGGAGCTGTTTTTT.